This T cell receptor (beta chain) was profiled in a study of early T cells in non-severe SARS-CoV-2 infection. Overall study context: Unsorted whole blood bulk RNA was sequenced, with unpaired chains.

The CDR3 extends over 14 amino acids. V was clipped by 2 bases and J by 2 bases, with 7 bases between them. Individual cDNA molecules were tagged with unique molecular identifiers. TCRdb passed the 5' RACE reads through MiXCR, listing each CDR3 protein once. The repertoire consists of some 88,000 distinct CDR3 sequences, with roughly 17% occurring once and the leading ten covering approximately 5.1%. The chain recombines TRBV12-3 or TRBV12-4 with TRBJ1-5; perhaps TRBD1 as D (5 bases). The sequence was obtained from an adult who was a healthcare worker with PCR-confirmed SARS-CoV-2 infection or an uninfected control (not recorded which). This specimen was whole blood, taken at baseline. In DNA, the CDR3 is TGTGCCAGCAGTTTAAGGGGTGGCAATCAGCCCCAGCATTTT. It codes for CASSLRGGNQPQHF.